A single sample is the source of the 10 T cell receptor beta chains below, sequenced in a study of T-cell reconstitution after alpha-beta-depleted transplantation in children. As it was prepared, the TCRbeta library received unique molecular identifiers. Each CDR3 protein is one row after TCRdb ran MiXCR on the PCR reads. The sample records about 980,000 distinct CDR3 sequences, roughly 29% being singletons. This sample comprised PBMCs, mostly from graft donor cells, obtained 360 days after TCRalphabeta/CD19-depleted stem cell transplant. The receptors were sampled from a boy less than two years old who had a stem cell transplant for SCID, so the T cells may come from the graft donor.

The V call is TRBV2, the J call TRBJ2-1, with 14 positions matching TRBD2. The length of the CDR3 is 14 residues. Losses at the gene ends were 10 bases for V and 6 bases for J; bases not matched to a gene: 5. Germline CDR1 SNHLY, CDR2 FYNNEI. Written as DNA, the CDR3 is TGTGCCATCCAGACTAGCGGGGGGGCCAATGAGCAGTTCTTC. Translating gives CAIQTSGGANEQFF.

The chain employs TRBV6-2 or TRBV6-3 and TRBJ2-1; a weak D match, TRBD1 (5 bases). Trimming removed 8 bases from V and 4 bases from J, with 12 bases in between. This CDR3 has 13 amino acids. Germline lookup yields CDR1 MNHEY and CDR2 SVGEGT. This chain's CDR3 is CASLQDLYNEQFF. The CDR3 DNA follows: TGTGCCAGCTTACAGGACCTATACAATGAGCAGTTCTTC.

This chain uses TRBV20-1 with TRBJ2-1, with D possibly being TRBD1 or TRBD2 (5 bases each). Trimming cost V 6 bases and J 5 bases, with 17 bases left between them. Germline V CDR1 and CDR2: DFQATT, SNEGSKA (reference sequence). The length of the CDR3 is 14 residues. The CDR3 DNA is TGCAGTGCCTTACGGGGCGACAATAACAATGAGCAGTTCTTC. Translated: CSALRGDNNNEQFF.

This sequence joins TRBV20-1 and TRBJ1-1; D is ambiguous. V was trimmed by 3 bases and J by 1 base, leaving 9 bases between them. Germline V gene lookup returns CDR1 DFQATT and CDR2 SNEGSKA (reference sequence). The CDR3 is 13 residues long. CDR3 protein: CSASRVGNTEAFF. CDR3 sequence (DNA): TGCAGTGCTAGCCGGGTAGGGAACACTGAAGCTTTCTTT.

This clonotype has a handful of counts. The chain combines TRBV5-1 with TRBJ2-3, with TRBD2 identical over 14 bases. The CDR3 is made up of 21 amino acids. Germline V gene lookup returns CDR1 SGHRS and CDR2 YFSETQ. After removal of 0 bases from V and 8 bases from J, the junction contained 20 bases not matched to a gene. CDR3 in amino acids: CASSLAPGLAGAYYPAGTQYF. As DNA, the CDR3 is TGCGCCAGCAGCTTGGCACCGGGACTAGCGGGGGCATATTACCCCGCAGGTACGCAGTATTTT. Using reference TRBV5-1 and TRBJ2-3 for the parts outside the CDR3, the full variable domain is KAGVTQTPRYLIKTRGQQVTLSCSPISGHRSVSWYQQTPGQGLQFLFEYFSETQRNKGNFPGRFSGRQFSNSRSEMNVSTLELGDSALYLCASSLAPGLAGAYYPAGTQYFGPGTRLTVL.

This clonotype was observed a few times. J is TRBJ2-5 and V is TRBV3-1; TRBD1 aligns across 12 bases. The V gene end was trimmed by 4 bases and the J gene end by 8 bases; junction bases not matched to a gene: 2. The CDR3 extends over 13 amino acids. Germline-derived CDR1 and CDR2 are LGHDT and YNNKEL (reference sequence). This CDR3 is CASSLGTGGTQYF. The CDR3 DNA reads as TGTGCCAGCAGCCTTGGGACAGGGGGCACCCAGTACTTC.

There are a few counts of this clonotype. V gene TRBV10-2 combines with J gene TRBJ2-3, with TRBD2 as a possible D gene (7 bases). CDR3 size: 16 residues. Trimming stripped 7 bases from V and 1 base from J, with 18 bases between. Germline CDR1 reads WSHSY; CDR2 reads SAAADI. The CDR3 is CASKRGGLKGTDTQYF. CDR3 in DNA: TGCGCCAGCAAGAGGGGGGGCCTGAAGGGCACAGATACGCAGTATTTT.

J is TRBJ1-6 and V is TRBV9; D gene uncertain. Germline CDR1 is SGDLS and CDR2 is YYNGEE. The CDR3 runs to 16 residues. Trimming took off 2 bases at V and 8 bases at J, with 17 bases between the two ends. The CDR3 DNA follows: TGTGCCAGCAGCGTTGCCGCATCGAACGGTGATTCACCCCTCCACTTT. Protein product: CASSVAASNGDSPLHF.

J is TRBJ2-1 and V is TRBV24-1; D remains ambiguous. The CDR3 has 16 amino acids. CDR1 and CDR2 (germline): KGHDR, SFDVKD. V was clipped by 0 bases and J by 1 base, with 9 bases between them. The CDR3 coding sequence is TGTGCCACCAGTGATTTGTCGACGGGTTCCTACAATGAGCAGTTCTTC. Its translation: CATSDLSTGSYNEQFF.

J is TRBJ2-3 and V is TRBV9, with 8 bases fitting TRBD2. The germline V gene has CDR1 SGDLS and CDR2 YYNGEE. V was pared by 4 bases and J by 3 bases, with 10 bases of the junction left unmatched. The CDR3 is 16 residues long. The CDR3 DNA reads as TGTGCCAGCAGCCCTCGACCGCTAGCGGGTACAGATACGCAGTATTTT. This gives the protein CASSPRPLAGTDTQYF. Looking up the rest from reference TRBV9 and TRBJ2-3 gives the full variable domain: DSGVTQTPKHLITATGQRVTLRCSPRSGDLSVYWYQQSLDQGLQFLIQYYNGEERAKGNILERFSAQQFPDLHSELNLSSLELGDSALYFCASSPRPLAGTDTQYFGPGTRLTVL.